This T cell receptor beta chain was identified in a study of blood T cell repertoires in COVID-19. Only in-frame clones appear in the TCRdb table, and some are missing; sequencing was by immunoSEQ multiplex PCR. The table shows around 200,000 clones, with 78% occurring only once. The material sequenced was peripheral blood. The clonotype comes from a woman aged 80 or over with active or convalescent COVID-19.

Written as DNA, the CDR3 is TGTGCCAGCAGTCCAGGGACTTCTCCTGGAAACACCATATATTTT. It encodes CASSPGTSPGNTIYF. This chain joins TRBV27 and TRBJ1-3; maybe TRBD1 (5 bases). This CDR3 spans 15 amino acids. Per germline, CDR1 MNHEY and CDR2 SMNVEV (reference sequence). Trimming stripped 5 bases from V and 2 bases from J, with 13 bases between.